These 8 T cell receptor beta chains came from one sample sequenced in a study of cytomegalovirus exposure and HLA in healthy donors. It was with 60 Vbeta and 13 Jbeta primers that the PCR ran. TCRdb's copy holds only in-frame clones and misses some; the assay was immunoSEQ multiplex PCR. The sample includes 55,000 to 80,000 clones, around 74% of them seen just once. Sequencing was done on a sample of PBMCs. All receptors derive from a young woman in good health and CMV-seropositive.

The rearrangement links TRBV5-1 to TRBJ1-2; TRBD1 matches at 9 bases. The CDR3 consists of 14 residues. Losses at the gene ends were 4 bases for V and 4 bases for J; bases not matched to a gene: 5. In germline, CDR1 is SGHRS, CDR2 YFSETQ. The CDR3 DNA sequence: TGCGCCAGCAGCACCGGGACAGGGTCCTATGGCTACACCTTC. Its protein is CASSTGTGSYGYTF.

There are a few counts of this clone. The chain links TRBV2 to TRBJ1-2; TRBD1 matches at 7 bases. The junction had 10 bases not matched to a gene; V was cut back by 8 bases and J by 7 bases. CDR3 length: 13 residues. Germline V gene sequence: CDR1 SNHLY, CDR2 FYNNEI. In DNA, the CDR3 is TGTGCCAGCGACAGGGAAGGAGCCGGTGGCTACACCTTC. Translated: CASDREGAGGYTF.

The V and J genes are TRBV30 and TRBJ2-4, with D perhaps TRBD2 (5 bases). Per the germline V gene, CDR1 is GTSNPN and CDR2 is SVGIG (reference sequence). Trimming shortened V by 2 bases and J by 6 bases, and 17 bases separated the two germline ends. CDR3 size: 15 residues. The CDR3 here is CAWSTRGSWRNIQYF. As DNA, the CDR3 is TGTGCCTGGAGTACCCGAGGGAGTTGGCGAAACATTCAGTACTTC.

This clone was found once. V is TRBV6-6 and J is TRBJ2-5, with unresolved D. CDR1 is MNHNY, CDR2 SVGAGI, per germline (reference sequence). This CDR3 has 11 residues. V dropped 6 bases and J dropped 9 bases, with 11 bases sitting between them. The DNA of the CDR3 is TGTGCCAGCAGCCCTTCCCTTCCCCAGTACTTC. Amino acids: CASSPSLPQYF.

The chain recombines TRBV6-4 with TRBJ1-5; perhaps TRBD1 as D (6 bases). There are 14 residues in the CDR3. Germline-derived CDR1 and CDR2 are MRHNA and SNTAGT. V lost 4 bases, J lost 4 bases, and 11 bases lay in between. The CDR3 region is CASSAGVGNQPQHF. The CDR3 coding sequence is TGTGCCAGCAGTGCAGGGGTTGGGAATCAGCCCCAGCATTTT.

The rearrangement joins TRBV28 to TRBJ1-2; D is uncertain. This CDR3 has 14 residues. Germline CDR1 reads MDHEN; CDR2 reads SYDVKM. The V end lost 4 bases, the J end lost 3 bases, and 12 bases lay between the germline ends. In nucleotides, the CDR3 is TGTGCCAGCAGTTCATCAGGACTAGACTATGGCTACACCTTC. Protein sequence: CASSSSGLDYGYTF.

The gene calls are TRBV29-1 and TRBJ1-1; no clear D. This CDR3 comprises 16 residues. Trimming left V 5 bases short and J 1 base short, with 20 bases between. CDR1 is SQVTM, CDR2 ANQGSEA, per germline. The CDR3 sequence is CSVLHRPGVPNTEAFF. The CDR3 DNA reads TGCAGCGTTCTCCATAGGCCCGGGGTGCCGAACACTGAAGCTTTCTTT.

In DNA form, the CDR3 reads TGTGCCAGCAGGCCCGGAGGGTCGGGGAACTATGGCTACACCTTC. Its protein is CASRPGGSGNYGYTF. The chain has TRBV27 and TRBJ1-2; no firm D call. Trimming stripped 6 bases from V and 2 bases from J, with 16 bases between. Germline V gene lookup returns CDR1 MNHEY and CDR2 SMNVEV (reference sequence). This CDR3 contains 15 residues.